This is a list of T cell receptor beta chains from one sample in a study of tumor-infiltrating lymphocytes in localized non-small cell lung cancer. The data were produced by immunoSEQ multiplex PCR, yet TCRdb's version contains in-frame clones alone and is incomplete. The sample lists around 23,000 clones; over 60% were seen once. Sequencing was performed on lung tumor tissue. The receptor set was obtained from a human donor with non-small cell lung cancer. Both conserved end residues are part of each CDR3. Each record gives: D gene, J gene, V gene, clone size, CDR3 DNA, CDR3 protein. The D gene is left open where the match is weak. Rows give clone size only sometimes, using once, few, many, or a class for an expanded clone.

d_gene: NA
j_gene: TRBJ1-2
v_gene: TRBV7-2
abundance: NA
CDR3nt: TGTGCCAGCACCGATCTCCACAGGGCTGGCCACACCTTC
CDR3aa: CASTDLHRAGHTF

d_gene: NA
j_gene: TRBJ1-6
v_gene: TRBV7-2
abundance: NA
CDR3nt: TGTGCCAGCAGCTTAGAACAGGCGCCAGGGAGCTCCTATAATTCACCCCTCCACTTT
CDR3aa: CASSLEQAPGSSYNSPLHF

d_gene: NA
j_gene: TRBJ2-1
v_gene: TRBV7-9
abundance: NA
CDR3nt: TGTGCCAGCAGTCCAGGAGGGGGGCGGGTCGATGAGCAGTTCTTC
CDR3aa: CASSPGGGRVDEQFF

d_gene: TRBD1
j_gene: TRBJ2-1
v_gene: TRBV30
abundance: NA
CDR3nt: TGTGCCTGGAGTCCAATGACAGGGTTTCTAAGGTCCTACAATGAGCAGTTCTTC
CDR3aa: CAWSPMTGFLRSYNEQFF

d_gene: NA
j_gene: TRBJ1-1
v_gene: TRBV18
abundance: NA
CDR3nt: TGTGCCAGCTCACCACCTCCGGGACGGTTGAACACTGAAGCTTTCTTT
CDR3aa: CASSPPPGRLNTEAFF

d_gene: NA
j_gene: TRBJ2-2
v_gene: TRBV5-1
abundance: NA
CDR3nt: TGCGCCAGCACCCCCGAGACTGCCGGGGAGCTGTTTTTT
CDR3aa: CASTPETAGELFF

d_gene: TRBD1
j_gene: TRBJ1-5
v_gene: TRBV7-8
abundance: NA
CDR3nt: TGTGCCAGCAGCTGGGACAGCGTGGGCAATCAGCCCCAGCATTTT
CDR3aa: CASSWDSVGNQPQHF

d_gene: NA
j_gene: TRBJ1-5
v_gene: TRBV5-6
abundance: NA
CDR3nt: TGTGCCAGCAGCTTCAGGGTTTCAGAGAATCAGCCCCAGCATTTT
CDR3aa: CASSFRVSENQPQHF

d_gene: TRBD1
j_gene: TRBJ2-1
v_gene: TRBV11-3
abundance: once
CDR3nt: TGTGCCAGCAGCTTATTACAGGGGGCTAGTGAGCAGTTCTTC
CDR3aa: CASSLLQGASEQFF

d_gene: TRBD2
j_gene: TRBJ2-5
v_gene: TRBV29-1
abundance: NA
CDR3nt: TGCAGCGTTGTATCAGGGACGGGAGGGGAGACCCAGTACTTC
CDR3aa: CSVVSGTGGETQYF

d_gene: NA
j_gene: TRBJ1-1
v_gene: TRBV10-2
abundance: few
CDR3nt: TGCGCCAGCAAACCACCGAACACTGAAGCTTTCTTT
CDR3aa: CASKPPNTEAFF

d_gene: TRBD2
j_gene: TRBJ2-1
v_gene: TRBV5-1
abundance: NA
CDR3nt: TGCGCCAGCAGCTTTAGCGCGGGGGGGACCTACAATGAGCAGTTCTTC
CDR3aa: CASSFSAGGTYNEQFF

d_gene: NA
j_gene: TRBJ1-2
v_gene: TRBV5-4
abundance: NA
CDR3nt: TGTGCCAGCAGCTTTCCAGGCGTAAACTATGGCTACACCTTC
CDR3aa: CASSFPGVNYGYTF

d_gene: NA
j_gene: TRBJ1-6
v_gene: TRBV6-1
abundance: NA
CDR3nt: TGTGCCAGCACAAGGGACCGAGCCTATAATTCACCCCTCCACTTT
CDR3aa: CASTRDRAYNSPLHF

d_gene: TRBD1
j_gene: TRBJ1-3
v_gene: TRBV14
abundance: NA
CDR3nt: TGTGCCAGCAGCTTGTGGGACAGCAACCGTAACACCATATATTTT
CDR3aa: CASSLWDSNRNTIYF

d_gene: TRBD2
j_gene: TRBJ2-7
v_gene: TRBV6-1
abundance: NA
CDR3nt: TGTACCAGCAGTGACATAAGCGGGAGGAAATCCTACGAGCAGTACTTC
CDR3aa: CTSSDISGRKSYEQYF

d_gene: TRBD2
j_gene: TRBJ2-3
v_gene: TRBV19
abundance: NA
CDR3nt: TGTGCCAGTAAAACGGCGGGGGGGCTCGCAGATACGCAGTATTTT
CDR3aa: CASKTAGGLADTQYF

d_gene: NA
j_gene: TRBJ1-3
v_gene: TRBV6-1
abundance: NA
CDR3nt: TGTGCCAGCAGTGATGAGGGACGGAGTTTTGACACCATATATTTT
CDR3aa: CASSDEGRSFDTIYF

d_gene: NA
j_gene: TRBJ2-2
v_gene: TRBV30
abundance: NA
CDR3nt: TGTGCCTTGAACAGGGAGGCCGGGGAGCTGTTTTTT
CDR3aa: CALNREAGELFF

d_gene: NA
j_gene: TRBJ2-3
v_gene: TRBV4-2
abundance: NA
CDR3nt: TGTGCCAGCAGGATAAGCACAGATACGCAGTATTTT
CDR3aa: CASRISTDTQYF

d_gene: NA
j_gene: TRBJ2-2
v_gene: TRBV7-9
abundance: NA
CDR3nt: TGTGCCCCTGAGGGCTTGAGGGGGGAGATCACCGGGGAGCTGTTTTTT
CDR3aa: CAPEGLRGEITGELFF

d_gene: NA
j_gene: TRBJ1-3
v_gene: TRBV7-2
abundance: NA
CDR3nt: TGTGCCAGCAGCTTAATTGCATCGGGGGCTGGAAACACCATATATTTT
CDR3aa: CASSLIASGAGNTIYF